This T cell receptor (beta chain) was recovered during a study of blood T cells in healthy people across ages. It was with a sample-barcoded 5' primer and a J-beta primer mix that a second PCR of about 6 to 12 cycles was run. TCRdb recomputed calls from the 5' RACE reads with MiXCR, one row per CDR3 protein. The top ten hold 10% to 15% of the sample, which has about 810,000 distinct CDR3 sequences, 35% to 40% seen once. V dropped 1 base and J dropped 0 bases, with 7 bases sitting between them. Germline CDR1 and CDR2: SGHKS and YYEKEE (reference sequence). This CDR3 contains 15 residues. This clonotype was observed a few times.

V is TRBV5-5 and J is TRBJ2-2; D ambiguous. The sample taken for sequencing was blood. The sequence derives from a man between 18 and 35 years old in good health. CDR3 nucleotide sequence: TGTGCCAGCAGCTTGAGCGTTTCGAACACCGGGGAGCTGTTTTTT. This encodes CASSLSVSNTGELFF.